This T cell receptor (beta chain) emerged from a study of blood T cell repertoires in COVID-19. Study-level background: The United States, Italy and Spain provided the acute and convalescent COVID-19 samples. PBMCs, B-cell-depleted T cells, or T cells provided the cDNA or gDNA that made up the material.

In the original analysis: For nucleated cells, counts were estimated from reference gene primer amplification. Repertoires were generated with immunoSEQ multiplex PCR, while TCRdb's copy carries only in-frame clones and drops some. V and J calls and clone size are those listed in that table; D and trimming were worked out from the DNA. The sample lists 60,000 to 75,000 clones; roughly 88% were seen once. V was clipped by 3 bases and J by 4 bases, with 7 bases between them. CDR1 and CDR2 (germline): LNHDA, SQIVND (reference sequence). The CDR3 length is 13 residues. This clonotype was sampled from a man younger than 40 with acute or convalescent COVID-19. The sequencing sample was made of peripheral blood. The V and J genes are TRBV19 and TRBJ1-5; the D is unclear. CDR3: CASSIYENQPQHF. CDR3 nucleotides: TGTGCCAGTAGTATTTATGAGAATCAGCCCCAGCATTTT.